This T cell receptor beta chain comes out of a study of blood T cell repertoires in COVID-19. As for the study in general: Samples taken during acute and convalescent COVID-19 were collected in the United States, Italy and Spain.

The J segment lost 3 bases and the V segment lost 0 bases, leaving 4 bases of the junction unmatched. The CDR3 covers 16 residues. Germline V lookup: CDR1 SGDLS, CDR2 YYNGEE. In the study's own analysis: Using reference gene primer amplification, nucleated cell counts were estimated. The repertoire was sequenced with immunoSEQ multiplex PCR; TCRdb's copy has only in-frame clones and lacks some. V and J calls and clone size are as listed in that table; D and trimming were resolved from the DNA. The profile covers some 160,000 clones, with roughly 90% appearing a single time and roughly 2.8% taken by the ten largest.

The clonotype was recovered from a man aged 60 to 69 with acute or convalescent COVID-19. This chain links TRBV9 with TRBJ2-2; 8 bases are shared with TRBD2. The specimen was peripheral blood. CDR3 nucleotides: TGTGCCAGCAGCGTAGAAGCGGGGGTCTACACCGGGGAGCTGTTTTTT. Amino acid sequence: CASSVEAGVYTGELFF.